This TCR beta chain was sequenced during a study of blood T cell repertoires in COVID-19. Study information: The United States, Italy and Spain provided the acute and convalescent COVID-19 samples. PBMCs, B-cell-depleted T cells, or T cells were the source of the cDNA or gDNA that made up the material.

The authors' processing: Nucleated cell counts were estimated from reference gene primer amplification. Libraries were prepared by immunoSEQ multiplex PCR; TCRdb keeps only in-frame clonotypes and omits some of them. From that table come the V and J calls and clone size; the DNA was used to work out D and trimming. Of 300,000 to 400,000 clones in the sample, 88% were seen once. Cohort placement rested on clinical history that participants reported themselves. The sequencing sample was made of PBMCs or T cells enriched from blood (not recorded which). This clonotype was obtained from a woman in her late teens or twenties who had recovered from COVID-19.

The CDR3 nucleotides read TGTGCCAGCAGCGCTAGACGGGAATACTATGGCTACACCTTC. This sequence encodes CASSARREYYGYTF. V usage is TRBV7-2 and J usage is TRBJ1-2; no reliable D call. CDR1 and CDR2 (germline): SGHTA, FQGNSA. The V gene lost 5 bases and the J gene lost 3 bases, with 13 bases spanning the gap. The CDR3 spans 14 residues.